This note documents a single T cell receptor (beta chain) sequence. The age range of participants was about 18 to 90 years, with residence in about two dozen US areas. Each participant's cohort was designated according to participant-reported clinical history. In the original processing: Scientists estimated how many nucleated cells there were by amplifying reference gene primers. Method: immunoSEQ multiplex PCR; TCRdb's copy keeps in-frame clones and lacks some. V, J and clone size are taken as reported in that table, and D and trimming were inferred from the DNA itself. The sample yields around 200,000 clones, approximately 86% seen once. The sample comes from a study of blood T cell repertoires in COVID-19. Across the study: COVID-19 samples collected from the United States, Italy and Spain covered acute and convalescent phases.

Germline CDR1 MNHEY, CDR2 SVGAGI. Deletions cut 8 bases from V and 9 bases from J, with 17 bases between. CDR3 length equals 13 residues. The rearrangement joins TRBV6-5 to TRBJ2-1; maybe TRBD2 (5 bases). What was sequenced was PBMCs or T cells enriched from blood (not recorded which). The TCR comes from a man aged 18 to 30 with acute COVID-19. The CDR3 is CASLLSLGLEQFF. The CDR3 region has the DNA TGTGCCAGCCTCCTTTCACTAGGGCTTGAGCAGTTCTTC.